These 19 T cell receptor beta chains came from one sample sequenced in a study of molecular identifiers for immune sequencing clone quantification. TCRdb re-called the PCR reads with MiXCR, one entry per CDR3 protein. The data contain approximately 630,000 distinct CDR3 sequences, about 25% of them singletons. Source material: naive CD8+ T cells from blood, with Jurkat cell RNA spiked in. Documented subset: FACS-sorted CD8+CD4-CCR7+CD45RA+ naive T cells. The receptors were sampled from a human donor in good health. Some libraries in this study had Jurkat cell RNA spiked in.

This clonotype was seen a handful of times. The chain employs TRBV7-8 and TRBJ1-3; perhaps TRBD1 as D (6 bases). Per the germline V gene, CDR1 is SGHVS and CDR2 is FQNEAQ. The CDR3 sequence is 14 residues long. V was cut by 4 bases and J by 1 base, with 8 bases left in between. The CDR3 nucleotides read TGTGCCAGCAGCTCGGACAGATCTGGAAACACCATATATTTT. Encoded protein: CASSSDRSGNTIYF.

Remarks on this clonotype: With a much larger clone just one base away, this may be a read error. The chain couples TRBV5-3 to TRBJ1-2; D uncertain. TRBV5-3 belongs to the ORF category, with a function that is uncertain. With 8 bases removed from V and 2 bases from J, the gap between germline ends came to 13 bases. This CDR3 spans 13 amino acids. CDR3 coding DNA: TGTGCCAGCGGCTTGCATGGGAACTATGGCTACACCTTC. Translation: CASGLHGNYGYTF.

The table lists this clonotype with many counts. The gene calls are TRBV7-2 and TRBJ2-7; D is possibly TRBD2 (6 bases). With 4 bases removed from V and 5 bases from J, the gap between germline ends came to 15 bases. Germline V gene data show CDR1 as SGHTA and CDR2 as FQGNSA. This CDR3 has 14 residues. The CDR3 reads CASSSGLGTHEQYF. For the CDR3, the DNA is TGTGCCAGCAGCTCGGGACTGGGTACACACGAGCAGTACTTC.

This sequence joins TRBV27 and TRBJ2-6; D is uncertain. V shed 5 bases and J shed 0 bases, with 8 bases lying between them. CDR1 and CDR2 from the germline V gene are MNHEY and SMNVEV (reference sequence). The CDR3 consists of 15 residues. Written as DNA, the CDR3 is TGTGCCAGCAGTATCTACAGCTCTGGGGCCAACGTCCTGACTTTC. It is translated as CASSIYSSGANVLTF.

This clonotype was counted at least ten times. The V and J genes are TRBV5-6 and TRBJ2-7, with 7 bases fitting TRBD1. Germline CDR1 is SGHDT and CDR2 is YYEEEE. This CDR3 has 14 amino acids. After removal of 4 bases from V and 2 bases from J, the junction contained 6 bases not matched to a gene. This chain's CDR3 is CASSLPGTAYEQYF. In DNA, the CDR3 is TGTGCCAGCAGCCTTCCAGGGACAGCCTACGAGCAGTACTTC.

For this clonotype: This sequence may be a read error, since a much larger clone differs from it by one base. The CDR3 does not end in the conserved phenylalanine or tryptophan, so this is likely a read error. The CDR3 spells CASSQGPETDTQYL. CDR3 bases: TGCGCCAGCAGCCAGGGTCCAGAGACAGATACGCAGTATCTT. The chain has TRBV4-1 and TRBJ2-3; D is uncertain. CDR1 is MGHRA and CDR2 is YSYEKL in the germline V gene. Trimming took off 3 bases at V and 3 bases at J, with 10 bases between the two ends. The CDR3 is 14 residues long.

This clonotype was counted ten times or more. J is TRBJ2-7 and V is TRBV28; 7 nucleotides align to TRBD1. Germline CDR1 and CDR2: MDHEN and SYDVKM. CDR3 length: 14 residues. V was clipped by 5 bases and J by 3 bases; unmatched bases: 7. CDR3 sequence reads: CASSLTRQGYEQYF. The CDR3 DNA follows: TGTGCCAGCAGTCTCACACGACAGGGCTACGAGCAGTACTTC.

This chain connects TRBV6-1 to TRBJ2-7; no clear D. This CDR3 region has 14 residues. From germline, CDR1 is MNHNS and CDR2 SASEGT. Trimming left V 4 bases short and J 2 bases short, with 12 bases between. The CDR3 region has the DNA TGTGCCAGCAGTGGGGTCAACAACGCCTACGAGCAGTACTTC. As protein: CASSGVNNAYEQYF.

This chain joins TRBV13 and TRBJ2-5; 9 nucleotides agree with TRBD1. Per the germline V gene, CDR1 is PRHDT and CDR2 is FYEKMQ (reference sequence). After removal of 1 base from V and 3 bases from J, the junction contained 3 bases not matched to a gene. This CDR3 has 15 residues. The CDR3 DNA reads TGTGCCAGCAGCTTAGTTGGGGACAGGGAAGAGACCCAGTACTTC. It yields the protein CASSLVGDREETQYF. The full variable domain, in which reference TRBV13 and TRBJ2-5 provide the parts outside the CDR3, is AAGVIQSPRHLIKEKRETATLKCYPIPRHDTVYWYQQGPGQDPQFLISFYEKMQSDKGSIPDRFSAQQFSDYHSELNMSSLELGDSALYFCASSLVGDREETQYFGPGTRLLVL.

With regard to this clonotype: This CDR3 fails to terminate in the conserved phenylalanine or tryptophan, so it likely reflects a read error. The chain is built from TRBV5-3 and TRBJ2-7, with D possibly TRBD2 on 6 matching bases. TRBV5-3 is treated as an ORF (open reading frame) with a function not yet certain. CDR3 length equals 15 residues. The CDR3 here is CASSLGRDFSYEQYS. In nucleotides, the CDR3 is TGTGCCAGCAGCTTGGGACGGGACTTTTCCTACGAGCAGTACTCC.

At least ten counts were recorded for this clonotype. The chain carries TRBV5-5 and TRBJ2-3; a possible D gene is TRBD1 (6 bases). V was clipped by 4 bases and J by 0 bases, with 15 bases between them. CDR3 length: 16 residues. CDR1 is SGHKS, CDR2 YYEKEE, per germline (reference sequence). CDR3 sequence: CASSTIRQDSTDTQYF. The CDR3 DNA reads TGTGCCAGCAGCACGATAAGACAGGACAGCACAGATACGCAGTATTTT.

This clonotype was observed a few times. The CDR3 coding sequence is TGCGCCAGCAGCCAAGATCGGACAGAACCTAACTATGGCTACACCTTC. Amino acid sequence: CASSQDRTEPNYGYTF. The chain couples TRBV4-1 to TRBJ1-2; D is perhaps TRBD1 (6 bases). The V end was cut by 0 bases, the J end by 0 bases, with 11 bases between. The CDR3 is 16 residues long. In germline, CDR1 is MGHRA, CDR2 YSYEKL.

This clonotype was found a few times. The chain uses TRBV27 and TRBJ1-1; tentative D call: TRBD1 (5 bases). The CDR3 covers 15 residues. Germline V gene lookup returns CDR1 MNHEY and CDR2 SMNVEV (reference sequence). V was cut by 4 bases and J by 3 bases, with 15 bases left in between. The CDR3 sequence: CASSYDDSIDTEAFF. DNA of the CDR3: TGTGCCAGCAGTTATGACGACAGCATCGACACTGAAGCTTTCTTT.

This clonotype was seen only a few times. The chain couples TRBV27 to TRBJ2-7; tentative D call: TRBD2 (5 bases). CDR3 length: 14 residues. V lost 3 bases and J lost 2, with 11 bases in between. Germline V CDR1 and CDR2: MNHEY, SMNVEV (reference sequence). Here the CDR3 reads CASSLVGSPYEQYF. The CDR3 nucleotides read TGTGCCAGCAGTTTGGTAGGGAGCCCCTACGAGCAGTACTTC.

This clonotype showed up many times. The chain combines TRBV28 with TRBJ2-3, with D possibly TRBD1 on 5 matching bases. V lost 7 bases and J 0 bases, leaving 20 bases between the germline ends. The CDR3 extends over 17 amino acids. Germline loops: CDR1 MDHEN, CDR2 SYDVKM. The CDR3 here is CASIIKGLAESTDTQYF. In DNA form, the CDR3 reads TGTGCCAGCATAATAAAGGGGTTAGCAGAGAGCACAGATACGCAGTATTTT.

Only a few counts were recorded for this clonotype. The gene calls are TRBV27 and TRBJ2-1, with TRBD2 matching over 7 bases. Trimming removed 10 bases from V and 7 bases from J; junction bases left unmatched: 13. CDR1 is MNHEY and CDR2 is SMNVEV in the germline V gene (reference sequence). The CDR3 consists of 14 residues. The CDR3 reads CATTWSGTSNEQFF. DNA of the CDR3: TGTGCCACCACCTGGAGCGGGACTTCGAATGAGCAGTTCTTC.

This clonotype has a count of ten or more. The chain is built from TRBV29-1 and TRBJ2-5, with TRBD2 identical over 8 bases. The J segment lost 4 bases and the V segment lost 2 bases, leaving 6 bases of the junction unmatched. The germline CDR1 and CDR2 sequences are SQVTM and ANQGSEA. This CDR3 contains 14 residues. The CDR3 reads CSVENGGAGETQYF. CDR3 in DNA: TGCAGCGTTGAAAACGGGGGGGCAGGAGAGACCCAGTACTTC. The full variable domain, rest sourced from reference TRBV29-1 and TRBJ2-5, is SAVISQKPSRDICQRGTSLTIQCQVDSQVTMMFWYRQQPGQSLTLIATANQGSEATYESGFVIDKFPISRPNLTFSTLTVSNMSPEDSSIYLCSVENGGAGETQYFGPGTRLLVL.

Details on this clonotype: Being one base from a much bigger clone, this may be a read error. V gene TRBV7-9 combines with J gene TRBJ2-7; D is perhaps TRBD2 (5 bases). V lost 4 bases and J 4 bases, leaving 14 bases between the germline ends. CDR1 is SEHNR, CDR2 FQNEAQ, per germline (reference sequence). This CDR3 has 14 amino acids. The CDR3 DNA reads as TGTGCCAGCAGCTCCCGAATGGGAGAGTACGAGCAGTACTTC. Translated, it gives CASSSRMGEYEQYF.

The chain combines TRBV28 with TRBJ2-7; D gene ambiguous. This CDR3 contains 14 residues. The V end lost 5 bases, the J end lost 1 base, and 12 bases lay between the germline ends. Germline V gene sequence: CDR1 MDHEN, CDR2 SYDVKM. CDR3 DNA sequence: TGTGCCAGCAGTCCCCGCAGCGCGTCCTACGAGCAGTACTTC. Its protein is CASSPRSASYEQYF.